A selection of T cell receptor beta chains follows, all from one sample in a study of shared clonotypes between healthy human individuals. Using immunoSEQ multiplex PCR, the repertoire was profiled, and TCRdb retains in-frame clones only, with some absent. Found here are approximately 340,000 clones, around 67% of them singletons; the top ten hold about 10%. Sequenced input: memory CD4+ T cells sorted from blood. These receptors all stem from a man aged 25-40 years in good health. Each CDR3 is given with its conserved first and last residue. Rows give clone size only sometimes, using once, few, many, or a class for an expanded clone.

J gene,clone size,V gene,CDR3 protein
TRBJ2-7,-,TRBV15,CATSREALGTYEQYF
TRBJ2-1,-,TRBV25-1,CASSDTGTSEYNEQFF
TRBJ2-5,-,TRBV5-1,CASSLNSLGGIQETQYF
TRBJ1-4,-,TRBV7-8,CASSLGPLDGYEKLFF
TRBJ2-7,-,TRBV9,CASSVGDSGRGKQYF
TRBJ1-5,-,TRBV6-6,CASSYEDRGGNQPQHF
TRBJ2-2,-,TRBV6-6,CASSLQGGAGELFF
TRBJ2-7,few,TRBV6-1,CASSPHGYEQYF
TRBJ1-1,-,TRBV30,CAWTAGTGLWNTEAFF
TRBJ2-5,few,TRBV7-6,CASSLGVETQYF
TRBJ2-5,-,TRBV25-1,CASRDLKGTQYF
TRBJ2-1,-,TRBV12-5,CASGLYTYNEQFF
TRBJ1-2,few,TRBV5-5,CASSSDGHYGYTF
TRBJ1-2,-,TRBV4-1,CASSQDFTLGYTF
TRBJ2-1,-,TRBV28,CASSSSLTSGLFNEQFF
TRBJ1-5,-,TRBV19,CASSFRPGQGSVQPQHF
TRBJ2-5,-,TRBV11-3,CASSGNRGETQYF